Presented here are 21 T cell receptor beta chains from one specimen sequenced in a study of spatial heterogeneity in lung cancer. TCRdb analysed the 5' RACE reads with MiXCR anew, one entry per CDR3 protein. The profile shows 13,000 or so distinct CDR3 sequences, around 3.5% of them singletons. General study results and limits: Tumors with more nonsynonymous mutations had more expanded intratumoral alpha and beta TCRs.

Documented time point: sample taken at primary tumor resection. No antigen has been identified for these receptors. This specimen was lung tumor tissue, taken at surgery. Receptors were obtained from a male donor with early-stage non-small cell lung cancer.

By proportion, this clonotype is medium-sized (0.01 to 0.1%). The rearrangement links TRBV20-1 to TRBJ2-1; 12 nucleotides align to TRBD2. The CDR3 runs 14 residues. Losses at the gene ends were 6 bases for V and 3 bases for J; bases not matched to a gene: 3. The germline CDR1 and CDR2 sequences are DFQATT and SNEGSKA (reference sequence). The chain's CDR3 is CSARTSGVYNEQFF. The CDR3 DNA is TGCAGTGCGAGGACTAGCGGGGTCTACAATGAGCAGTTCTTC.

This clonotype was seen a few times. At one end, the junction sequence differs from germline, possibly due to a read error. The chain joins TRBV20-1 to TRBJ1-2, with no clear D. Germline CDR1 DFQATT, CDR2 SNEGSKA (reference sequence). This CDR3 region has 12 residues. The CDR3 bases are TGCAGTGCTAGTCCGGGAGTCTATGGCGACACCTTC. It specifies CSASPGVYGDTF.

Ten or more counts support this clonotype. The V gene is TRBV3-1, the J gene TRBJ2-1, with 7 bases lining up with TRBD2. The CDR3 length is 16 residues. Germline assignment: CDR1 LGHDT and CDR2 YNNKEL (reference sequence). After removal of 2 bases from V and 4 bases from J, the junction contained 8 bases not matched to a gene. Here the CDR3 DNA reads TGTGCCAGCAGCCAAAAAGGGAGGGGAGTATACAATGAGCAGTTCTTC. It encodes CASSQKGRGVYNEQFF.

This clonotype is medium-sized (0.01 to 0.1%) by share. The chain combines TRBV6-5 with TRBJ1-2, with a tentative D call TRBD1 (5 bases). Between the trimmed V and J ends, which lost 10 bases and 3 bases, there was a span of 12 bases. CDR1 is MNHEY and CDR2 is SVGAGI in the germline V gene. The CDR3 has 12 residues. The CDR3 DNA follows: TGTGCCACCTTAGACAGACACTATGGCTACACCTTC. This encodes CATLDRHYGYTF.

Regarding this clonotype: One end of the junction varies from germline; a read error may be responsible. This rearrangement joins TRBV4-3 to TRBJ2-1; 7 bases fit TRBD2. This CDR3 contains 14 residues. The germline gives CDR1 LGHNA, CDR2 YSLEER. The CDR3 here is CVSSQDWEGNEQFF. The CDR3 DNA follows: TGCGTCAGCAGTCAAGATTGGGAGGGAAATGAGCAGTTCTTC.

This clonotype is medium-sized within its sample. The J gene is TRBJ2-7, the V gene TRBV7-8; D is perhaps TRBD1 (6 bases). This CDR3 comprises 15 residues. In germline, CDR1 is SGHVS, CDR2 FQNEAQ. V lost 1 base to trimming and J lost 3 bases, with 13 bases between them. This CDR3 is CASSLVPQGYYEQYV. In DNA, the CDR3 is TGTGCCAGCAGCTTAGTCCCACAGGGCTACTACGAGCAGTACGTC.

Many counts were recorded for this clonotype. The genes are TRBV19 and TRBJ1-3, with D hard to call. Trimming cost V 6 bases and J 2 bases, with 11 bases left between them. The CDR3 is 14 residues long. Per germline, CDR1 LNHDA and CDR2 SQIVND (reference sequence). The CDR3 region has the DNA TGTGCCAGTAGCACCCGGGGAACTGGAAACACCATATATTTT. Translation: CASSTRGTGNTIYF.

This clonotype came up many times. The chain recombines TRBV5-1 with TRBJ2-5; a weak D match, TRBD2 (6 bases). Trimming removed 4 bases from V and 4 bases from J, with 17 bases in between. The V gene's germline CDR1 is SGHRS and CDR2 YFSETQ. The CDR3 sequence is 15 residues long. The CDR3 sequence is CASSLKGGWGETQYF. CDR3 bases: TGCGCCAGCAGCCTGAAGGGAGGTTGGGGAGAGACCCAGTACTTC.

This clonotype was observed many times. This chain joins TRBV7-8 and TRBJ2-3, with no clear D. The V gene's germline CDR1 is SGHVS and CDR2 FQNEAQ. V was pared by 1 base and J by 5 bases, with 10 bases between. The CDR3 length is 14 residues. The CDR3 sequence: CASSLGGDVDTQYF. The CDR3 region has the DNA TGTGCCAGCAGCTTAGGGGGTGACGTAGATACGCAGTATTTT.

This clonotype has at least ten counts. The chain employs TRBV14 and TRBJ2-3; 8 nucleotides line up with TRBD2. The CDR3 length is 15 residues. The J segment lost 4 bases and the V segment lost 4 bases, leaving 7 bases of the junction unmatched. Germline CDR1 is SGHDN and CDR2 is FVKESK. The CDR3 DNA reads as TGTGCCAGCAGCCCCGGACTAGCTTTTCCAGATACGCAGTATTTT. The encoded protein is CASSPGLAFPDTQYF.

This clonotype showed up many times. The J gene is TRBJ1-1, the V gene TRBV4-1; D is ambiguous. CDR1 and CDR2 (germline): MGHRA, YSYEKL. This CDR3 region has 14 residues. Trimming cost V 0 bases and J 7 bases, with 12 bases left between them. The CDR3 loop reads CASSQDPQANEAFF. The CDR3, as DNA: TGCGCCAGCAGCCAAGATCCCCAGGCCAATGAAGCTTTCTTT.

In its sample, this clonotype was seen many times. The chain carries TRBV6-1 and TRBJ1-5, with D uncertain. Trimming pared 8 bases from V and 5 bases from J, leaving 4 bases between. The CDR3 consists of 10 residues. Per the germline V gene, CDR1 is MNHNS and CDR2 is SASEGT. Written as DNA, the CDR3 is TGTGCCAGCCATTATCAGCCCCAGCATTTT. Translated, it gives CASHYQPQHF.

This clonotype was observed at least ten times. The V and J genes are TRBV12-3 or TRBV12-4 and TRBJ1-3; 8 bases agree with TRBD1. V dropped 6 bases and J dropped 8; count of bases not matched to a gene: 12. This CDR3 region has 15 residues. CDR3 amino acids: CASSRGQVTGDTIYF. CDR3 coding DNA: TGTGCCAGCAGCCGGGGACAGGTGACCGGGGACACCATATATTTT.

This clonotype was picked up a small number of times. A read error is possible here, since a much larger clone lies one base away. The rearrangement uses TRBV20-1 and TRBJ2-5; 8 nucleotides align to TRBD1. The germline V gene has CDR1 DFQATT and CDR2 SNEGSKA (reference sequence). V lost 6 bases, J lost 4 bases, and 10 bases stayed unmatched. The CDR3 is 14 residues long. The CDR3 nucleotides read TGCAGTGCCGTCCGACAGGGGACGGGAGAGACCCAGTACTTC. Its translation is CSAVRQGTGETQYF.

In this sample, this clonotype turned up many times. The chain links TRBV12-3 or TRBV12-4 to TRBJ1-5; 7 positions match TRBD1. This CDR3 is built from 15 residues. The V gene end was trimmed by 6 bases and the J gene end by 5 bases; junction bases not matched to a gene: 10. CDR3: CASSSDRNPHQPQHF. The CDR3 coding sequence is TGTGCCAGCAGCTCGGACAGGAACCCCCATCAGCCCCAGCATTTT.

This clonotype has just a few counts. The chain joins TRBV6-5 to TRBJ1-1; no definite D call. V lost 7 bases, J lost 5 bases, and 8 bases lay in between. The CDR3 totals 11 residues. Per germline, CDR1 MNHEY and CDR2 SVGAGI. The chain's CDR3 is CASTCGTEAFF. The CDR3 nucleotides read TGTGCCAGCACCTGCGGGACTGAAGCTTTCTTT.

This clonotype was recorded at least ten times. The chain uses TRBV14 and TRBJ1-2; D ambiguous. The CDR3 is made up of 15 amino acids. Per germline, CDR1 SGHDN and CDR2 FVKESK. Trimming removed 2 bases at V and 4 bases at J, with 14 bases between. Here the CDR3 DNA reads TGTGCCAGCAGCCAACGAATAAGTAGGAGCTATGGCTACACCTTC. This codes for CASSQRISRSYGYTF.

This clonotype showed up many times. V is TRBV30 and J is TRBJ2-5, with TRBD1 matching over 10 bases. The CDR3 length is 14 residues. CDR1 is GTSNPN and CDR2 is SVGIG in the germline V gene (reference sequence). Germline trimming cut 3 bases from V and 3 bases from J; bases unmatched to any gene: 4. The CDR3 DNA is TGTGCCTGGAGCCCGGGACAGGGGAAAGAGACCCAGTACTTC. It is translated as CAWSPGQGKETQYF.

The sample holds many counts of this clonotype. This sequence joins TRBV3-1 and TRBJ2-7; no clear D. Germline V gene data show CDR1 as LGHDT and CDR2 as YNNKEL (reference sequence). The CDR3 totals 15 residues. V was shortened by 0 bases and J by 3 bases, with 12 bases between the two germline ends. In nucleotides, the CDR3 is TGTGCCAGCAGCCAAGAACCCCGGAATAACTACGAGCAGTACTTC. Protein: CASSQEPRNNYEQYF.

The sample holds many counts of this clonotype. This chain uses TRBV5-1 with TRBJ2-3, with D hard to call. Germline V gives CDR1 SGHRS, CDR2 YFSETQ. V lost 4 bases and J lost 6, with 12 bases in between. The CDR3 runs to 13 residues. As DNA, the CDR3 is TGCGCCAGCAGCATGACACTTTCGGATACGCAGTATTTT. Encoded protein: CASSMTLSDTQYF.

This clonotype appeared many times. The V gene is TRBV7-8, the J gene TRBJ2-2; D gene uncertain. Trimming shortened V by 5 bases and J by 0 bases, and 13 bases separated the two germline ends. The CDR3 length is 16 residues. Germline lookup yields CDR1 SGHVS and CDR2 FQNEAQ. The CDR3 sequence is CASSLKDGTNTGELFF. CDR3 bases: TGTGCCAGCAGCCTCAAGGACGGAACGAACACCGGGGAGCTGTTTTTT.